The 20 T cell receptor beta chains below all came from one sample that was sequenced in a study of blood T cell repertoires in COVID-19. TCRdb keeps only in-frame clones here, not all; method: immunoSEQ multiplex PCR. This sample has fewer than 350,000 clones, with around 89% found just once. The material sequenced was PBMCs or T cells enriched from blood (not recorded which). The source of these receptors is a woman in her thirties or forties who had recovered from COVID-19.

This sequence joins TRBV4-3 and TRBJ2-7; D perhaps matches TRBD2 (5 bases). CDR1 and CDR2 from the germline V gene are LGHNA and YSLEER. The CDR3 consists of 15 residues. The V end was cut by 0 bases, the J end by 3 bases, with 12 bases between. DNA for the CDR3: TGCGCCAGCAGCCAAGATCGGTCTGAGGGCTACGAGCAGTACTTC. Encoded protein: CASSQDRSEGYEQYF.

The gene calls are TRBV5-6 and TRBJ2-3; 11 positions match TRBD2. V gave up 5 bases and J gave up 5 bases; unmatched junction bases: 7. CDR3 length: 15 amino acids. Germline CDR1 SGHDT, CDR2 YYEEEE. The CDR3 coding sequence is TGTGCCAGCAGTAGACTAGCGGGGAGGGTAGATACGCAGTATTTT. Protein product: CASSRLAGRVDTQYF.

The rearrangement joins TRBV9 to TRBJ2-1; TRBD1 matches at 7 bases. Trimming took 4 bases from V and 6 from J; bases not matched to a gene: 7. CDR1 SGDLS and CDR2 YYNGEE come from the germline V gene. The CDR3 totals 14 residues. In DNA, the CDR3 is TGTGCCAGCAGCCCACGGGACAGACTCAATGAGCAGTTCTTC. This sequence encodes CASSPRDRLNEQFF.

This clone was found once. CDR3 bases: TGTGCCAGCAGCGGAGCGGGAGTTACAGATACGCAGTATTTT. As protein: CASSGAGVTDTQYF. The chain is built from TRBV28 and TRBJ2-3, with TRBD2 matching 8 bases. This CDR3 contains 14 residues. The germline CDR1 and CDR2 sequences are MDHEN and SYDVKM. Trimming cost V 6 bases and J 3 bases; bases outside gene matches: 5.

At least ten counts were recorded for this clone. The gene calls are TRBV9 and TRBJ2-1; 8 bases align to TRBD2. The V gene's germline CDR1 is SGDLS and CDR2 YYNGEE. The CDR3 extends over 14 amino acids. V was clipped by 4 bases and J by 10 bases; unmatched bases: 10. CDR3 loop: CASSPNSAGGEQFF. The CDR3 bases are TGTGCCAGCAGCCCGAACTCGGCGGGGGGCGAGCAGTTCTTC.

This clone showed up just a few times. The gene calls are TRBV19 and TRBJ2-1; 11 nucleotides match TRBD1. The V and J ends lost 4 bases and 7 bases, in that order; junction bases with no gene match: 6. The CDR3 spans 15 residues. Looked up from germline, CDR1 is LNHDA and CDR2 is SQIVND (reference sequence). Here the CDR3 DNA reads TGTGCCAGTAGTAATCCCGGGACAGGGGGTAATGAGCAGTTCTTC. Its protein product is CASSNPGTGGNEQFF.

The chain recombines TRBV28 with TRBJ2-7, with D tentatively TRBD2 (5 bases). CDR3 length: 18 residues. The V end was cut by 6 bases, the J end by 3 bases, with 27 bases between. Germline V lookup: CDR1 MDHEN, CDR2 SYDVKM. The CDR3 loop reads CASSEVAGLDLTNYEQYF. DNA of the CDR3: TGTGCCAGCAGCGAAGTGGCAGGATTGGACTTAACAAACTACGAGCAGTACTTC.

This clone appeared a single time. The chain links TRBV5-4 to TRBJ2-7, with 9 bases matching TRBD1. V trimming: 0 bases; J trimming: 2 bases; junction bases outside the gene matches: 15. The V gene's germline CDR1 is SGHNT and CDR2 YYREEE (reference sequence). The CDR3 is made up of 19 amino acids. CDR3 region: CASSLDRGLIAGNTYEQYF. In DNA, the CDR3 is TGTGCCAGCAGCTTGGACAGGGGGCTTATTGCCGGGAATACCTACGAGCAGTACTTC.

The chain uses TRBV18 and TRBJ2-7, with D unresolved. From germline, CDR1 is KGHSH and CDR2 LQKENI. The CDR3 extends over 12 amino acids. Between the trimmed V and J ends, which lost 3 bases and 2 bases, there was a span of 5 bases. This CDR3 is CASSPLPYEQYF. The CDR3 DNA reads as TGTGCCAGCTCACCCCTTCCCTACGAGCAGTACTTC.

The chain carries TRBV28 and TRBJ1-6; no firm D call. Germline V gene lookup returns CDR1 MDHEN and CDR2 SYDVKM. The CDR3 has 13 amino acids. V lost 7 bases, J lost 7 bases, and 11 bases lay in between. The CDR3: CASTTPFNSPLHF. CDR3 coding DNA: TGTGCCAGCACGACTCCTTTCAATTCACCCCTCCACTTT.

V usage is TRBV10-1 and J usage is TRBJ2-3, with D possibly TRBD1 on 6 matching bases. V was clipped by 4 bases and J by 5 bases, with 10 bases between them. The CDR3 is 13 amino acids. Germline CDR1 WNHNN, CDR2 SYGVQD (reference sequence). In DNA, the CDR3 is TGCGCCAGCAGTGGGCAGGGGTTAGATACGCAGTATTTT. Translating gives CASSGQGLDTQYF.

J is TRBJ1-4 and V is TRBV4-3; the match to TRBD1 covers 8 bases. The V gene end was trimmed by 4 bases and the J gene end by 8 bases; junction bases not matched to a gene: 12. The CDR3 has 16 residues. Looked up from germline, CDR1 is LGHNA and CDR2 is YSLEER. The CDR3 here is CASSPGTGRFVEKLFF. The DNA for the CDR3 is TGCGCCAGCAGCCCCGGGACAGGAAGATTTGTAGAAAAACTGTTTTTT.

CDR3 residues: CASSQDWSEGYTF. The DNA of the CDR3 is TGTGCCAGCAGCCAAGATTGGAGTGAAGGCTACACCTTC. The rearrangement uses TRBV3-1 (or the pseudogene TRBV3-2) and TRBJ1-2, with D unclear. The germline gives CDR1 LGHDT, CDR2 YNNKEL (reference sequence). The CDR3 loop spans 13 amino acids. V was pared by 0 bases and J by 8 bases, with 10 bases between.

The chain combines TRBV10-1 with TRBJ1-1, with 8 positions matching TRBD1. The CDR3 is made up of 16 amino acids. The germline gives CDR1 WNHNN, CDR2 SYGVQD (reference sequence). Trimming cost V 5 bases and J 3 bases; bases outside gene matches: 11. Written as DNA, the CDR3 is TGCGCCAGCAGTCGGACAGGGCCCGGTTTGGACACTGAAGCTTTCTTT. Protein product: CASSRTGPGLDTEAFF.

This chain uses TRBV10-2 with TRBJ2-2; D may be TRBD1 (7 bases). CDR3 length equals 15 residues. V lost 3 bases and J lost 7, with 15 bases in between. In germline, CDR1 is WSHSY, CDR2 SAAADI. CDR3 in amino acids: CASSERAGGNGELFF. CDR3 DNA sequence: TGCGCCAGCAGTGAAAGGGCAGGGGGGAACGGGGAGCTGTTTTTT.

The CDR3 DNA sequence: TGTGCCAGCAGCTTGGAACGGCGGCAACCACGGTTCTTC. It is translated as CASSLERRQPRFF. V usage is TRBV7-3 and J usage is TRBJ2-1; D uncertain. Germline-derived CDR1 and CDR2 are SGHTA and FQGTGA. The V and J ends lost 3 bases and 15 bases respectively, with 18 bases between them. The CDR3 spans 13 residues. Full variable domain (missing parts from reference TRBV7-3 and TRBJ2-1): GAGVSQTPSNKVTEKGKYVELRCDPISGHTALYWYRQSLGQGPEFLIYFQGTGAADDSGLPNDRFFAVRPEGSVSTLKIQRTERGDSAVYLCASSLERRQPRFFGPGTRLTVL.

The chain carries TRBV4-1 and TRBJ1-2, with a weak D call TRBD1 (5 bases). Looked up from germline, CDR1 is MGHRA and CDR2 is YSYEKL. The CDR3 runs to 15 residues. Deletions cut 0 bases from V and 4 bases from J, with 12 bases between. The CDR3 sequence is CASSQDSSRGYGYTF. As DNA, the CDR3 is TGCGCCAGCAGCCAAGACTCGTCAAGGGGCTATGGCTACACCTTC.

V usage is TRBV18 and J usage is TRBJ1-6; D not resolved. Trimming pared 3 bases from V and 11 bases from J, leaving 14 bases between. This CDR3 is 14 amino acids long. CDR1 is KGHSH, CDR2 LQKENI, per germline. The CDR3 coding sequence is TGTGCCAGCTCACCCCCAGGCCTTTGGGCACCCCTCCACTTT. This sequence encodes CASSPPGLWAPLHF.

The genes are TRBV5-4 and TRBJ2-2; tentative D call: TRBD1 (6 bases). The CDR3 is 15 amino acids. V was shortened by 0 bases and J by 6 bases, with 12 bases between the two germline ends. Per germline, CDR1 SGHNT and CDR2 YYREEE (reference sequence). The CDR3 region is CASSLEGVVSGELFF. CDR3 nucleotides: TGTGCCAGCAGCTTGGAGGGGGTAGTTTCCGGGGAGCTGTTTTTT.

The V and J genes are TRBV2 and TRBJ1-4; 8 bases agree with TRBD1. V trimming: 6 bases; J trimming: 7 bases; junction bases outside the gene matches: 7. This CDR3 is built from 14 residues. The V gene's germline CDR1 is SNHLY and CDR2 FYNNEI. The CDR3 sequence: CASSFDRGREKLFF. The CDR3 nucleotides read TGTGCCAGCAGCTTCGACAGGGGTCGTGAAAAACTGTTTTTT.